Below are 25 T cell receptor beta chains sequenced from a single sample in a study of naive and memory T cell subsets. Four PCR rounds used nested alpha and beta constant region primers plus the SP2 primer. TCRdb recomputed calls from the 5' RACE reads with MiXCR, one row per CDR3 protein. The data hold more than 50,000 distinct CDR3 sequences, with approximately 6.6% observed a single time. TCR cDNA received a 3' ligated oligonucleotide that carried a UMI. The receptors derive from a male donor in good health.

The table lists this clonotype with many counts. The V and J genes are TRBV12-3 or TRBV12-4 and TRBJ2-5; maybe TRBD2 (6 bases). V lost 7 bases and J 1 base, leaving 13 bases between the germline ends. The CDR3 totals 14 residues. The CDR3 DNA is TGTGCCAGCAACTCCCGCGGGGTCCAAGAGACCCAGTACTTC. It encodes CASNSRGVQETQYF.

Many counts were recorded for this clonotype. The rearrangement joins TRBV3-1 to TRBJ1-2; D gene ambiguous. The V end lost 5 bases, the J end lost 2 bases, and 9 bases lay between the germline ends. CDR3 length: 13 amino acids. Per the germline V gene, CDR1 is LGHDT and CDR2 is YNNKEL (reference sequence). The CDR3 loop reads CASSYGRNYGYTF. In DNA, the CDR3 is TGTGCCAGCAGCTACGGCAGGAACTATGGCTACACCTTC.

J is TRBJ1-5 and V is TRBV5-8; 11 nucleotides align to TRBD1. Germline V CDR1 and CDR2: SGHTS, YDEGEE. The CDR3 runs to 16 residues. Germline trimming cut 4 bases from V and 4 bases from J; bases unmatched to any gene: 7. The DNA of the CDR3 is TGTGCCAGCAGCACCTACGGGACAGGGGGTAATCAGCCCCAGCATTTT. The encoded protein is CASSTYGTGGNQPQHF.

This clonotype has at least ten counts. V and J are TRBV7-2 and TRBJ2-1; no reliable D call. Trimming stripped 5 bases from V and 8 bases from J, with 22 bases between. Germline V gives CDR1 SGHTA, CDR2 FQGNSA. The length of the CDR3 is 16 residues. CDR3 sequence reads: CASSLPRAFSSDEQFF. CDR3 nucleotide sequence: TGTGCCAGCAGCCTCCCCCGGGCCTTCTCCTCGGATGAGCAGTTCTTC. Full variable domain (missing parts from reference TRBV7-2 and TRBJ2-1): GAGVSQSPSNKVTEKGKDVELRCDPISGHTALYWYRQSLGQGLEFLIYFQGNSAPDKSGLPSDRFSAERTGGSVSTLTIQRTQQEDSAVYLCASSLPRAFSSDEQFFGPGTRLTVL.

This clonotype was recorded many times. The V and J genes are TRBV2 and TRBJ1-5; D call uncertain. The V gene lost 7 bases and the J gene lost 3 bases, with 16 bases spanning the gap. The CDR3 length is 15 residues. From germline, CDR1 is SNHLY and CDR2 FYNNEI. CDR3 sequence reads: CASMGFAGINQPQHF. CDR3 nucleotide sequence: TGTGCCAGCATGGGGTTCGCGGGGATCAATCAGCCCCAGCATTTT. Looking up the rest from reference TRBV2 and TRBJ1-5 gives the full variable domain: EPEVTQTPSHQVTQMGQEVILRCVPISNHLYFYWYRQILGQKVEFLVSFYNNEISEKSEIFDDQFSVERPDGSNFTLKIRSTKLEDSAMYFCASMGFAGINQPQHFGDGTRLSIL.

This clonotype was observed many times. The CDR3 loop reads CSAIAVTGVVYEQYF. CDR3 in DNA: TGCAGTGCTATCGCTGTAACGGGAGTCGTCTACGAGCAGTACTTC. The genes are TRBV20-1 and TRBJ2-7; tentative D call: TRBD2 (6 bases). Trimming shortened V by 4 bases and J by 3 bases, and 19 bases separated the two germline ends. This CDR3 region has 15 residues. CDR1 and CDR2 (germline): DFQATT, SNEGSKA (reference sequence).

A few counts support this clonotype. The gene calls are TRBV6-1 and TRBJ1-5, with 8 positions matching TRBD1. CDR1 and CDR2 from the germline V gene are MNHNS and SASEGT. The CDR3 has 12 residues. V lost 6 bases and J lost 5; bases outside the gene matches: 0. Written as DNA, the CDR3 is TGTGCCAGCAGGGACAGGGATCAGCCCCAGCATTTT. It translates to CASRDRDQPQHF.

The chain couples TRBV4-1 to TRBJ1-5; a possible D gene is TRBD1 (5 bases). CDR3 length equals 16 residues. V gave up 8 bases and J gave up 7 bases, with 24 bases separating them. The germline V gene encodes CDR1 MGHRA and CDR2 YSYEKL. CDR3 nucleotide sequence: TGCGCCAGCTCCCGGGGGGAAACCGGCACGGGACAGCCCCAGCATTTT. Residues: CASSRGETGTGQPQHF.

This clonotype was observed many times. The rearrangement joins TRBV12-3 or TRBV12-4 to TRBJ1-2, with 7 bases lining up with TRBD1. The CDR3 runs to 15 residues. J gave up 4 bases and V 6 bases, and 11 bases lay outside the gene matches. The CDR3 coding sequence is TGTGCCAGCAGGCCAAGACAGGGTACCATCTATGGCTACACCTTC. This sequence encodes CASRPRQGTIYGYTF.

This clonotype was counted a few times. V is TRBV5-1 and J is TRBJ1-6, with a weak D call TRBD1 (5 bases). In germline, CDR1 is SGHRS, CDR2 YFSETQ. Between the trimmed V and J ends, which lost 3 bases and 0 bases, there was a span of 10 bases. This CDR3 spans 16 amino acids. The CDR3 region is CASSSQGSSYNSPLHF. DNA of the CDR3: TGCGCCAGCAGCTCCCAGGGAAGCTCCTATAATTCACCCCTCCACTTT.

This clonotype was observed a few times. The chain recombines TRBV3-1 with TRBJ2-7, with D maybe TRBD1 (5 bases). The CDR3 is 19 amino acids. Trimming left V 0 bases short and J 1 base short, with 22 bases between. Germline CDR1 reads LGHDT; CDR2 reads YNNKEL (reference sequence). The DNA of the CDR3 is TGTGCCAGCAGCCAAGAGAGTCTGGCAGGGCCTCCTCCTTCCTACGAGCAGTACTTC. The encoded protein is CASSQESLAGPPPSYEQYF.

The chain joins TRBV20-1 to TRBJ1-2; the match to TRBD1 covers 8 bases. The germline V gene encodes CDR1 DFQATT and CDR2 SNEGSKA (reference sequence). This CDR3 has 16 residues. Trimming cost V 0 bases and J 5 bases; bases outside gene matches: 11. The CDR3: CSARDSAVGQEYGYTF. CDR3 nucleotides: TGCAGTGCTAGAGATAGCGCCGTGGGACAGGAATATGGCTACACCTTC.

At least ten counts were recorded for this clonotype. The chain carries TRBV9 and TRBJ2-1, with 7 bases aligning to TRBD2. V trimming: 0 bases; J trimming: 9 bases; junction bases outside the gene matches: 3. The V gene's germline CDR1 is SGDLS and CDR2 YYNGEE. The CDR3 runs 13 residues. The CDR3 reads CASSVEWEGEQFF. The CDR3 nucleotides are TGTGCCAGCAGCGTAGAATGGGAGGGTGAGCAGTTCTTC.

This clonotype has just a few counts. This chain links TRBV2 with TRBJ2-3; TRBD1 aligns across 7 bases. The CDR3 is 14 amino acids. Trimming took 8 bases from V and 0 from J; bases not matched to a gene: 5. Germline loops: CDR1 SNHLY, CDR2 FYNNEI. DNA of the CDR3: TGTGCCAGCGATAGGGACAGCAGCACAGATACGCAGTATTTT. Amino acid sequence: CASDRDSSTDTQYF.

This chain uses TRBV19 with TRBJ1-2; perhaps TRBD1 as D (5 bases). V was cut by 3 bases and J by 4 bases, with 12 bases left in between. Germline assignment: CDR1 LNHDA and CDR2 SQIVND (reference sequence). The CDR3 is 14 residues long. The CDR3 DNA reads as TGTGCCAGTAGTATCACGGGGCGATTCTATGGCTACACCTTC. This codes for CASSITGRFYGYTF.

The V call is TRBV21-1, the J call TRBJ2-1; whether TRBD1, the table's D call, matches the DNA was not checked. TRBV21-1 is assigned pseudogene status. This CDR3 spans 16 amino acids. CDR3 coding DNA: TGTGCCAGCAGCAAAGAGGCAGGGGCCCCCAACAATGAGCAGTTCTTC. This encodes CASSKEAGAPNNEQFF.

This clonotype appeared many times. The V call is TRBV29-1, the J call TRBJ1-2; no definite D call. The V end was cut by 3 bases, the J end by 2 bases, with 10 bases between. The CDR3 runs 13 residues. CDR1 and CDR2 from the germline V gene are SQVTM and ANQGSEA. The DNA for the CDR3 is TGCAGCGTTGACCTGGACGGCAACTATGGCTACACCTTC. Its translation is CSVDLDGNYGYTF.

This clonotype was seen a handful of times. This chain connects TRBV6-5 to TRBJ1-2; D uncertain. CDR1 MNHEY and CDR2 SVGAGI come from the germline V gene. Trimming left V 3 bases short and J 3 bases short, with 11 bases between. The length of the CDR3 is 14 residues. The CDR3, as DNA: TGTGCCAGCAGTTATAGGGCGTTAGACTATGGCTACACCTTC. Amino acids: CASSYRALDYGYTF.

This clonotype occurred many times. This chain connects TRBV25-1 to TRBJ2-5; D uncertain. The V end was cut by 3 bases, the J end by 2 bases, with 10 bases between. The CDR3 totals 14 residues. The germline V gene encodes CDR1 MGHDK and CDR2 SYGVNS. As DNA, the CDR3 is TGTGCCAGCAGTGACCCCGGCAGGCAAGAGACCCAGTACTTC. As protein: CASSDPGRQETQYF.

This clonotype was seen ten or more times. The J gene is TRBJ1-2, the V gene TRBV7-9; TRBD1 aligns across 7 bases. The CDR3 covers 14 residues. Germline loops: CDR1 SEHNR, CDR2 FQNEAQ (reference sequence). Losses at the gene ends were 0 bases for V and 5 bases for J; bases not matched to a gene: 3. CDR3 protein: CASSLAGGQYGYTF. In DNA, the CDR3 is TGTGCCAGCAGCTTAGCAGGGGGCCAGTATGGCTACACCTTC.

This chain uses TRBV14 with TRBJ1-3; D unclear. V gave up 6 bases and J gave up 14 bases, with 23 bases separating them. Germline V gives CDR1 SGHDN, CDR2 FVKESK. The CDR3 runs to 14 residues. The chain's CDR3 is CASRERWPADVLYF. As DNA, the CDR3 is TGTGCCAGCAGGGAGAGATGGCCGGCGGACGTCCTATATTTT.

The sample holds many counts of this clonotype. J is TRBJ2-5 and V is TRBV29-1; tentatively, D is TRBD1 (5 bases). Trimming removed 4 bases at V and 2 bases at J, with 17 bases between. The CDR3 loop spans 15 amino acids. The germline V gene encodes CDR1 SQVTM and CDR2 ANQGSEA. In nucleotides, the CDR3 is TGCAGCGTTGTGGGATGGGGCTCTACTCAAGAGACCCAGTACTTC. Residues: CSVVGWGSTQETQYF.

This clonotype was counted a few times. The chain is built from TRBV14 and TRBJ2-7, with D perhaps TRBD1 or TRBD2 (5 bases each). This CDR3 is built from 17 residues. V was trimmed by 1 base and J by 6 bases, leaving 22 bases between them. Germline-derived CDR1 and CDR2 are SGHDN and FVKESK. CDR3 in DNA: TGTGCCAGCAGCCAAGCAGGTGTGGGGACCCTCAGTCCCGAGCAGTACTTC. Translation: CASSQAGVGTLSPEQYF.

This clonotype was picked up many times. The genes are TRBV27 and TRBJ1-6; no definite D call. The CDR3 is made up of 13 amino acids. The V and J ends lost 2 bases and 7 bases respectively, with 6 bases between them. In germline, CDR1 is MNHEY, CDR2 SMNVEV (reference sequence). CDR3 bases: TGTGCCAGCAGTTTACGGGAGAATTCACCCCTCCACTTT. This encodes CASSLRENSPLHF.

This clonotype was counted many times. V is TRBV12-5 and J is TRBJ2-2; 14 nucleotides line up with TRBD2. CDR3 length equals 20 residues. The V gene end was trimmed by 3 bases and the J gene end by 5 bases; junction bases not matched to a gene: 14. Germline lookup yields CDR1 LGHNT and CDR2 FRNRAP. Here the CDR3 reads CASGFGLGLAGGQGTGELFF. In DNA form, the CDR3 reads TGTGCTAGTGGTTTTGGCCTCGGACTAGCGGGAGGCCAAGGGACCGGGGAGCTGTTTTTT.